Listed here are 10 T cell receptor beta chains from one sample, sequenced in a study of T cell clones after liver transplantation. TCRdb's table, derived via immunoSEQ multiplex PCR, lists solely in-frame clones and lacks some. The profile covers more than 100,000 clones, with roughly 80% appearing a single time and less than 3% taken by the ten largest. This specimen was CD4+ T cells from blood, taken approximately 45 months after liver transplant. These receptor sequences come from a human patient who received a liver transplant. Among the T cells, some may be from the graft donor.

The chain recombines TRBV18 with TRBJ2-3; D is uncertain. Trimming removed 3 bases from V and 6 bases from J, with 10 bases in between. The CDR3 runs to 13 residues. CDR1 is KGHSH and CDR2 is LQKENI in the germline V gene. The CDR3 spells CASSPPTLDTQYF. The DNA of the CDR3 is TGTGCCAGCTCACCCCCTACTTTGGATACGCAGTATTTT.

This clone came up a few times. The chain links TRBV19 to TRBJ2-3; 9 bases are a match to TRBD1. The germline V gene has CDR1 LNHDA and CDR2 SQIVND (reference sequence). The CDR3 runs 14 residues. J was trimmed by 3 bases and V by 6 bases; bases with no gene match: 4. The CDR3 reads CASSRDRATDTQYF. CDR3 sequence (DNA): TGTGCCAGTAGCCGGGACAGGGCTACAGATACGCAGTATTTT.

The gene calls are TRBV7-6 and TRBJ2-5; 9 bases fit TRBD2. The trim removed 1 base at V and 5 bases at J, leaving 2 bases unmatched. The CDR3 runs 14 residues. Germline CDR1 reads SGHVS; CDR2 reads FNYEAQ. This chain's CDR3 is CASSLGSGGETQYF. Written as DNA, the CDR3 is TGTGCCAGCAGCTTAGGGAGCGGGGGGGAGACCCAGTACTTC. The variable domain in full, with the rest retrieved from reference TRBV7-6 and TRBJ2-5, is GAGVSQSPRYKVTKRGQDVALRCDPISGHVSLYWYRQALGQGPEFLTYFNYEAQQDKSGLPNDRFSAERPEGSISTLTIQRTEQRDSAMYRCASSLGSGGETQYFGPGTRLLVL.

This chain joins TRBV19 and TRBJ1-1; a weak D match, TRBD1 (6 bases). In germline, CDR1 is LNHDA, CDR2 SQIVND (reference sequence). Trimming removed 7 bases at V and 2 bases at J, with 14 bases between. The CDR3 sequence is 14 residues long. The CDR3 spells CASTRTVINTEAFF. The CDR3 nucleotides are TGTGCCAGTACCAGGACAGTAATCAACACTGAAGCTTTCTTT.

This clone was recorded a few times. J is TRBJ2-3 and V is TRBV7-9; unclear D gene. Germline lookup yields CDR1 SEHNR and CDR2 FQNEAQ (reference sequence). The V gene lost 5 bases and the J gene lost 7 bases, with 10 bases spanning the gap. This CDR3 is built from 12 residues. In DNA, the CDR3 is TGTGCCAGCAGCCCCAGCACCTATACGCAGTATTTT. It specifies CASSPSTYTQYF.

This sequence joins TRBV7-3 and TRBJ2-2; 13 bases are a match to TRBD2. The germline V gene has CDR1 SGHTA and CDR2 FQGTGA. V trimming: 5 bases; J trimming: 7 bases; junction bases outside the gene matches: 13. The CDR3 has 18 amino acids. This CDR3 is CASSLRTSGRSRDGELFF. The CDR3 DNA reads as TGTGCCAGCAGCCTAAGGACTAGCGGGAGAAGCAGGGACGGGGAGCTGTTTTTT.

CDR3 protein: CASSRRLAASTDTQYF. Here the CDR3 DNA reads TGTGCCAGCAGCCGGAGACTAGCGGCCAGCACAGATACGCAGTATTTT. The chain combines TRBV28 with TRBJ2-3; 9 positions agree with TRBD2. Germline CDR1 and CDR2: MDHEN and SYDVKM. Unmatched junction bases numbered 7, after V lost 6 bases and J lost 0 bases. The length of the CDR3 is 16 residues.

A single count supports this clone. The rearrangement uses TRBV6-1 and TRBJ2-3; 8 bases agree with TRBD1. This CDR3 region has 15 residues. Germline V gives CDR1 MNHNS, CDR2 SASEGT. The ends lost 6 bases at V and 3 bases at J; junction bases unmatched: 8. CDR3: CASRKRDRTTDTQYF. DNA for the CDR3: TGTGCCAGCAGAAAACGGGACAGGACAACAGATACGCAGTATTTT.

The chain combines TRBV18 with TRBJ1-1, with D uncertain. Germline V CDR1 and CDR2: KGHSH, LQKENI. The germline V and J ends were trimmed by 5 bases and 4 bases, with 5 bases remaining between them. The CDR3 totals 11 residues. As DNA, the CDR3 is TGTGCCAGCTCAAACCGCACTGAAGCTTTCTTT. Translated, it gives CASSNRTEAFF.

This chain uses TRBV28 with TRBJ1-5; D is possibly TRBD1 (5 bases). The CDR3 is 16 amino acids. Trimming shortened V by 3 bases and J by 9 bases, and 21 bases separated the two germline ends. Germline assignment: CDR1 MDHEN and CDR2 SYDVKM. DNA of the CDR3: TGTGCCAGCAGTTTCCCCGTCGGGCAGGGAGGTGCGCCCCAGCATTTT. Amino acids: CASSFPVGQGGAPQHF.